This TCR beta chain is from a study of blood T cell repertoires in COVID-19. Across the whole study: COVID-19 samples, acute and convalescent, were from the United States, Italy and Spain. T cells, B-cell-depleted T cells, or PBMCs provided the cDNA or gDNA that served as material.

CDR3 size: 15 residues. The V gene's germline CDR1 is KGHSH and CDR2 LQKENI. Trimming stripped 3 bases from V and 7 bases from J, with 15 bases between. Only in-frame clones appear in the TCRdb table, and some are missing; sequencing was by immunoSEQ multiplex PCR. The table includes around 95,000 clones, around four fifths detected once. The sequence came from a man in his forties or fifties with active or convalescent COVID-19. The chain employs TRBV18 and TRBJ1-4; TRBD1 might be the D (6 bases). The specimen sequenced was peripheral blood. CDR3 sequence reads: CASSPNSQQGEKLFF. The CDR3 nucleotides read TGTGCCAGCTCACCGAACTCGCAACAGGGTGAAAAACTGTTTTTT.